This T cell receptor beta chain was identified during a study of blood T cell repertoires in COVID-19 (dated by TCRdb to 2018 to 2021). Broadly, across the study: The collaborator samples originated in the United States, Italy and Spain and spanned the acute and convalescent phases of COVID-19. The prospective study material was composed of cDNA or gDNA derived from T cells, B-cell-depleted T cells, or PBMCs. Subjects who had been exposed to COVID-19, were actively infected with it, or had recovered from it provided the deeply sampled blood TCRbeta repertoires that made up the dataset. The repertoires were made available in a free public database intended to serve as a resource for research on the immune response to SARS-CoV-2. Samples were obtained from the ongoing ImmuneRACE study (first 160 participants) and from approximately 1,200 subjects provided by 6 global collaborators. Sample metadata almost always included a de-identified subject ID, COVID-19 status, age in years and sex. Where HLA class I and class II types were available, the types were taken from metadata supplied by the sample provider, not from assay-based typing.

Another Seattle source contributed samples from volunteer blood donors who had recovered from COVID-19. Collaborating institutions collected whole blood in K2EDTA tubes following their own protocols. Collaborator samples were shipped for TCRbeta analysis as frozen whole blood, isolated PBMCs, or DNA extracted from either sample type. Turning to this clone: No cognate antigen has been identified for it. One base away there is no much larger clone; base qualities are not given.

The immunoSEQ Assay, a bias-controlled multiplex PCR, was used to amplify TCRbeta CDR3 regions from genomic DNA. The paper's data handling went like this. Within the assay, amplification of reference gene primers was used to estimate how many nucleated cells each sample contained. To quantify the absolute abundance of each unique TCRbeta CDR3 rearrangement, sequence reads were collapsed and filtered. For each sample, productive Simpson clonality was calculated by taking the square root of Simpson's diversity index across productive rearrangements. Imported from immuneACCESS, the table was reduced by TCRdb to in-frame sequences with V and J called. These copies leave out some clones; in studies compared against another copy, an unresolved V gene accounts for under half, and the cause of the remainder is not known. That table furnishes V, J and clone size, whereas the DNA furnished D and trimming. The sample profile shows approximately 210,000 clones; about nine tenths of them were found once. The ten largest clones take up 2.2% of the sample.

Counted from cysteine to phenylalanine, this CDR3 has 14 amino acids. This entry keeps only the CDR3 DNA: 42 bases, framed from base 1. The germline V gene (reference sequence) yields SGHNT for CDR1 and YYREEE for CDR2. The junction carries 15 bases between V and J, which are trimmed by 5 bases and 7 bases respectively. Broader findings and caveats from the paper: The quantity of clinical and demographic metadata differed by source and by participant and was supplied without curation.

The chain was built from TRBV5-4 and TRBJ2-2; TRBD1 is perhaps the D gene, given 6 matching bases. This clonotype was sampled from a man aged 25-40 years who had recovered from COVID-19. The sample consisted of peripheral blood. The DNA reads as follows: TGTGCCAGCAGTTACGGGACAAATAGCGGGGAGCTGTTTTTT. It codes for CASSYGTNSGELFF.